This TCR beta chain comes out of a study of cytomegalovirus exposure and HLA in healthy donors. The V and J ends lost 4 bases and 2 bases respectively, with 14 bases between them. There are 15 residues in the CDR3. Looked up from germline, CDR1 is SGHRS and CDR2 is YFSETQ. 13 Jbeta primers and 60 Vbeta primers were used for the PCR. Profiling relied on immunoSEQ multiplex PCR, and the TCRdb table lists in-frame clones only, not all of them. The table records about 160,000 clones, less than 90% of them present only once. The clonotype comes from a man aged 18 to 35 in good health and CMV-seronegative. The genes are TRBV5-1 and TRBJ2-3; D is perhaps TRBD2 (6 bases). The sequenced sample was PBMCs. The CDR3 here is CASSIIGTSTDTQYF. CDR3 coding DNA: TGCGCCAGCAGCATTATAGGGACTTCCACAGATACGCAGTATTTT.